This T cell receptor (beta chain) was identified during a study of T cells expressing NK-cell markers. Study-level information: The study drew TCR beta repertoires from sorted CD3+CD56+NKG2C+, CD3+CD56+NKG2C- and CD3+CD56-NKG2C+ T cells. Eight donors were sequenced, of whom seven were HCMV-seropositive, while the remaining one was HCMV-seronegative.

TCRdb re-called the 5' RACE reads and shows each CDR3 protein once, DNA omitted. This sample contains 550,000 to 600,000 distinct CDR3 sequences. Notes on the study in general: Of the CD8+ T cell pool in over 5 donors, about 1.0-8% was accounted for by dominant NKG2C+ clonotypes. HCMV specificity of expanded NKG2C+ T cell clones remained unclear.

Concerning this clonotype: Its target is unknown.

Germline CDR1 ENHRY, CDR2 SYGVKD. This CDR3 has 16 amino acids. The source of this sequence is a young man in good health. The material sequenced was blood T cells: a sorted CD56 or NKG2C T cell subset, CD4+ or CD8+ T cells, or bulk PBMC T cells (not recorded which). V usage is TRBV10-3 and J usage is TRBJ2-7; there is no DNA to check the TCRdb D call of TRBD1. The CDR3 loop reads CAISEPPTGIAHEQYF.